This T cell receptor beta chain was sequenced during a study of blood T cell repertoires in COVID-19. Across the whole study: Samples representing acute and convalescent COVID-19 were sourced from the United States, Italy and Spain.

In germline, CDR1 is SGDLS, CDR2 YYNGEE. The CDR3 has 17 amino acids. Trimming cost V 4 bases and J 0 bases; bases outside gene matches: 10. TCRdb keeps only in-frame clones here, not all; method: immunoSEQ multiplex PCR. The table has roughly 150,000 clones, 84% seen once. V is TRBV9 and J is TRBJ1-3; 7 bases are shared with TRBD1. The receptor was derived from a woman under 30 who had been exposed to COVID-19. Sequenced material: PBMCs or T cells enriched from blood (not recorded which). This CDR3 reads CASSTMGTAISGNTIYF. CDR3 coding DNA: TGTGCCAGCAGCACCATGGGGACAGCTATCTCTGGAAACACCATATATTTT. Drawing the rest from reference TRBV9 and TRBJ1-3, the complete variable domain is DSGVTQTPKHLITATGQRVTLRCSPRSGDLSVYWYQQSLDQGLQFLIQYYNGEERAKGNILERFSAQQFPDLHSELNLSSLELGDSALYFCASSTMGTAISGNTIYFGEGSWLTVV.